The sequence of this TCR beta chain was determined in a study of T cell changes during pregnancy in multiple sclerosis. Produced via immunoSEQ multiplex PCR; TCRdb's table is partial and in-frame only. This table has about 89,000 clones, around 94% appearing once. Trimming shortened V by 3 bases and J by 1 base, and 6 bases separated the two germline ends. In germline, CDR1 is LNHDA, CDR2 SQIVND (reference sequence). The CDR3 has 13 amino acids. This clone occurred once. Other DNA sequences of this sample code for an identical CDR3. This sequence was found in a female donor with multiple sclerosis, enrolled in a pregnancy study. This sample comprised peripheral blood, obtained in the third trimester of pregnancy. The chain joins TRBV19 to TRBJ1-1; D is uncertain. The CDR3 sequence is CASSMGANTEAFF. The CDR3 DNA is TGTGCCAGTAGTATGGGCGCGAACACTGAAGCTTTCTTT.